The 30 T cell receptor beta chains reported below all come from one sample, sequenced in a study of T cell changes during pregnancy in multiple sclerosis. The table came from immunoSEQ multiplex PCR; TCRdb's copy has only in-frame clones and leaves some out. This table holds approximately 57,000 clones, 80% to 95% found once. The material sequenced was peripheral blood, taken after pregnancy. The receptors stem from a female donor in good health, enrolled as a control in a pregnancy study.

This chain connects TRBV5-5 to TRBJ2-1; weak D call: TRBD2 (5 bases). Germline CDR1 reads SGHKS; CDR2 reads YYEKEE (reference sequence). V shed 0 bases and J shed 2 bases, with 9 bases lying between them. This CDR3 comprises 15 residues. CDR3 DNA: TGTGCCAGCAGCTTGGGGGAGTATCCCTACAATGAGCAGTTCTTC. This codes for CASSLGEYPYNEQFF.

The chain is built from TRBV19 and TRBJ1-2, with TRBD1 identical over 10 bases. After removal of 5 bases from V and 6 bases from J, the junction contained 6 bases not matched to a gene. Germline lookup yields CDR1 LNHDA and CDR2 SQIVND (reference sequence). The CDR3 extends over 14 amino acids. CDR3 sequence reads: CASSWTGGPHGYTF. The CDR3 DNA reads as TGTGCCAGTAGTTGGACAGGGGGTCCTCATGGCTACACCTTC.

This clone showed up just once. The chain links TRBV10-1 to TRBJ1-1, with D unclear. V gave up 5 bases and J gave up 5 bases, with 15 bases separating them. Germline lookup yields CDR1 WNHNN and CDR2 SYGVQD (reference sequence). The CDR3 consists of 14 residues. The CDR3 region is CASSLGGEGTEAFF. The CDR3 coding sequence is TGCGCCAGCAGTTTGGGCGGAGAGGGTACTGAAGCTTTCTTT.

The rearrangement uses TRBV28 and TRBJ1-2, with D maybe TRBD1 (6 bases). The germline CDR1 and CDR2 sequences are MDHEN and SYDVKM. V dropped 6 bases and J dropped 2 bases, with 22 bases sitting between them. The CDR3 runs to 17 residues. CDR3 loop: CASSPTLYREGNYGYTF. For the CDR3, the DNA is TGTGCCAGCAGCCCTACCCTTTACAGGGAGGGAAACTATGGCTACACCTTC.

This clone was recorded at least ten times. The chain is built from TRBV6-4 and TRBJ2-6; perhaps TRBD2 as D (6 bases). The germline CDR1 and CDR2 sequences are MRHNA and SNTAGT. V dropped 0 bases and J dropped 3 bases, with 9 bases sitting between them. The CDR3 runs to 16 residues. CDR3 nucleotides: TGTGCCAGCAGTGACTCGATGGGAGGTGGGGCCAACGTCCTGACTTTC. This translates into CASSDSMGGGANVLTF.

The V gene is TRBV9, the J gene TRBJ2-1; the match to TRBD2 covers 13 bases. Germline V gene lookup returns CDR1 SGDLS and CDR2 YYNGEE. CDR3 length: 16 amino acids. V lost 4 bases, J lost 3 bases, and 4 bases stayed unmatched. This chain's CDR3 is CASSTRTSGGYNEQFF. CDR3 nucleotides: TGTGCCAGCAGCACCAGGACTAGCGGGGGCTACAATGAGCAGTTCTTC. The full variable domain, in which reference TRBV9 and TRBJ2-1 provide the parts outside the CDR3, is DSGVTQTPKHLITATGQRVTLRCSPRSGDLSVYWYQQSLDQGLQFLIQYYNGEERAKGNILERFSAQQFPDLHSELNLSSLELGDSALYFCASSTRTSGGYNEQFFGPGTRLTVL.

The rearrangement links TRBV9 to TRBJ2-2; D is possibly TRBD2 (6 bases). Trimming took 0 bases from V and 0 from J, leaving 6 bases between them. The CDR3 sequence is 15 residues long. Germline loops: CDR1 SGDLS, CDR2 YYNGEE. The CDR3 protein is CASSVGGANTGELFF. CDR3 sequence (DNA): TGTGCCAGCAGCGTAGGGGGGGCGAACACCGGGGAGCTGTTTTTT. Based on the CDR3 plus reference TRBV9 and TRBJ2-2, the full variable domain is DSGVTQTPKHLITATGQRVTLRCSPRSGDLSVYWYQQSLDQGLQFLIQYYNGEERAKGNILERFSAQQFPDLHSELNLSSLELGDSALYFCASSVGGANTGELFFGEGSRLTVL.

This rearrangement joins TRBV6-5 to TRBJ1-5; 10 bases are a match to TRBD1. V lost 5 bases to trimming and J lost 7 bases; unmatched junction nucleotides: 5. CDR3 length: 14 amino acids. From germline, CDR1 is MNHEY and CDR2 SVGAGI. The CDR3: CASSTTGGGQPQHF. The DNA for the CDR3 is TGTGCCAGCAGTACGACAGGGGGCGGCCAGCCCCAGCATTTT.

The chain is built from TRBV6-5 and TRBJ1-1; no clear D gene. V lost 7 bases and J 3 bases, leaving 12 bases between the germline ends. The germline CDR1 and CDR2 sequences are MNHEY and SVGAGI. The CDR3 has 13 residues. The CDR3 protein is CASTGGGDTEAFF. In nucleotides, the CDR3 is TGTGCCAGCACCGGCGGAGGTGACACTGAAGCTTTCTTT.

J is TRBJ2-3 and V is TRBV7-2; 7 positions agree with TRBD1. Germline CDR1 SGHTA, CDR2 FQGNSA. J was trimmed by 2 bases and V by 5 bases; bases with no gene match: 10. The CDR3 is 16 residues long. The CDR3 loop reads CASSDSPGQTTDTQYF. In DNA form, the CDR3 reads TGTGCCAGCAGCGATTCCCCGGGACAGACCACAGATACGCAGTATTTT.

The genes are TRBV7-6 and TRBJ2-7, with D perhaps TRBD1 (6 bases). The V and J ends lost 5 bases and 0 bases respectively, with 17 bases between them. The CDR3 length is 16 residues. Per the germline V gene, CDR1 is SGHVS and CDR2 is FNYEAQ. The CDR3 DNA reads as TGTGCCAGCAGCCCAGAACAGGGTTTCGACTCCTACGAGCAGTACTTC. Translation gives CASSPEQGFDSYEQYF.

The V and J genes are TRBV6-6 and TRBJ1-2; the match to TRBD1 covers 7 bases. The CDR3 contains 14 residues. The trim removed 5 bases at V and 7 bases at J, leaving 10 bases unmatched. Germline CDR1 and CDR2: MNHNY and SVGAGI (reference sequence). CDR3 bases: TGTGCCAGCAGTCTACATACAGGGGCGGGTGGCTACACCTTC. This encodes CASSLHTGAGGYTF.

This chain links TRBV4-2 with TRBJ2-7; D not certain. Germline CDR1 and CDR2: LGHNA and YNFKEQ. The ends were cut back, 0 bases at V and 2 bases at J, with 8 bases in the middle. CDR3 length equals 14 residues. CDR3 region: CASSQELAPYEQYF. CDR3 DNA sequence: TGTGCCAGCAGCCAAGAATTGGCCCCCTACGAGCAGTACTTC.

The chain has TRBV5-1 and TRBJ1-6; the D is unclear. Between the trimmed V and J ends, which lost 1 base and 8 bases, there was a span of 10 bases. The CDR3 loop spans 14 amino acids. In germline, CDR1 is SGHRS, CDR2 YFSETQ. Written as DNA, the CDR3 is TGCGCCAGCAGCTTGAGGAGGGCGGATTCACCCCTCCACTTT. Its translation: CASSLRRADSPLHF.

The rearrangement links TRBV5-1 to TRBJ1-5; 7 nucleotides match TRBD1. The CDR3 totals 13 residues. Germline V gene sequence: CDR1 SGHRS, CDR2 YFSETQ. V shed 2 bases, J shed 5 bases, and the junction held 1 base outside the gene matches. The CDR3 sequence: CASSFTGDQPQHF. The CDR3 bases are TGCGCCAGCAGCTTTACAGGGGATCAGCCCCAGCATTTT.

The chain uses TRBV4-1 and TRBJ2-2; 7 bases are a match to TRBD1. V dropped 3 bases and J dropped 1; count of bases not matched to a gene: 5. Germline V CDR1 and CDR2: MGHRA, YSYEKL. The CDR3 spans 16 residues. The CDR3 DNA sequence: TGCGCCAGCAGCCAGTTGCGGACAGGGAACACCGGGGAGCTGTTTTTT. Its protein is CASSQLRTGNTGELFF.

In its sample, this clone was seen once. The V gene is TRBV7-3, the J gene TRBJ1-5; D possibly corresponds to TRBD1 (5 bases). V was clipped by 3 bases and J by 2 bases, with 17 bases between them. Germline lookup yields CDR1 SGHTA and CDR2 FQGTGA. The CDR3 extends over 17 amino acids. CDR3 amino acids: CASSFRWGEMGNQPQHF. The CDR3 bases are TGTGCCAGCAGCTTCCGTTGGGGCGAGATGGGCAATCAGCCCCAGCATTTT.

This clone was counted a single time. V gene TRBV18 combines with J gene TRBJ1-4, with D uncertain. CDR1 is KGHSH, CDR2 LQKENI, per germline. This CDR3 has 16 residues. Trimming removed 3 bases at V and 2 bases at J, with 13 bases between. The CDR3 sequence is CASSPQNSGTNEKLFF. The CDR3 DNA follows: TGTGCCAGCTCACCGCAAAACAGCGGCACTAATGAAAAACTGTTTTTT.

This chain uses TRBV6-5 with TRBJ1-2; unclear D gene. CDR3 length: 16 amino acids. The germline V gene encodes CDR1 MNHEY and CDR2 SVGAGI. Trimming left V 0 bases short and J 4 bases short, with 15 bases between. The CDR3 region is CASSYSMWEEGYGYTF. The CDR3 nucleotides read TGTGCCAGCAGTTACTCGATGTGGGAAGAGGGCTATGGCTACACCTTC.

The V gene is TRBV7-9, the J gene TRBJ1-4; D not resolved. Germline V gives CDR1 SEHNR, CDR2 FQNEAQ (reference sequence). The ends were cut back, 1 base at V and 4 bases at J, with 7 bases in the middle. CDR3 length: 14 residues. The CDR3 DNA reads TGTGCCAGCAGCTTAGGAGGAGTTAATGAAAAACTGTTTTTT. This gives the protein CASSLGGVNEKLFF.

The V call is TRBV19, the J call TRBJ2-5, with TRBD2 matching 7 bases. V shed 3 bases and J 0 bases; nucleotides not matched to a gene: 13. CDR1 and CDR2 from the germline V gene are LNHDA and SQIVND (reference sequence). The CDR3 runs 18 residues. CDR3 sequence: CASSISGTQDPYQETQYF. CDR3 coding DNA: TGTGCCAGTAGTATCAGCGGGACCCAAGACCCGTACCAAGAGACCCAGTACTTC.

The chain carries TRBV6-5 and TRBJ2-1; TRBD2 is a possible D gene (6 bases). The germline gives CDR1 MNHEY, CDR2 SVGAGI. V lost 6 bases and J 10 bases, leaving 19 bases between the germline ends. The CDR3 consists of 14 residues. In DNA, the CDR3 is TGTGCCAGCAGCTCTCCCGGGAAAGGGAGGGAGCAGTTCTTC. Protein sequence: CASSSPGKGREQFF.

The chain carries TRBV5-4 and TRBJ1-2; 7 bases line up with TRBD1. The ends lost 4 bases at V and 5 bases at J; junction bases unmatched: 14. The germline V gene encodes CDR1 SGHNT and CDR2 YYREEE (reference sequence). There are 16 residues in the CDR3. The DNA for the CDR3 is TGTGCCAGCAGCCCCAGTTTGACAGGGTCTACTTATGGCTACACCTTC. Protein: CASSPSLTGSTYGYTF. Full variable domain (missing parts from reference TRBV5-4 and TRBJ1-2): ETGVTQSPTHLIKTRGQQVTLRCSSQSGHNTVSWYQQALGQGPQFIFQYYREEENGRGNFPPRFSGLQFPNYSSELNVNALELDDSALYLCASSPSLTGSTYGYTFGSGTRLTVV.

The gene calls are TRBV7-2 and TRBJ1-1; TRBD1 might be the D (5 bases). V was pared by 1 base and J by 2 bases, with 14 bases between. The CDR3 is made up of 16 amino acids. Germline CDR1 is SGHTA and CDR2 is FQGNSA. The chain's CDR3 is CASSLDDGAFNTEAFF. The CDR3 region has the DNA TGTGCCAGCAGCTTAGATGATGGGGCCTTTAACACTGAAGCTTTCTTT.

The chain links TRBV27 to TRBJ2-5; 9 bases match TRBD1. The V gene end was trimmed by 8 bases and the J gene end by 4 bases; junction bases not matched to a gene: 11. The length of the CDR3 is 15 residues. Germline CDR1 reads MNHEY; CDR2 reads SMNVEV (reference sequence). DNA of the CDR3: TGTGCCAGCGGCGGACCGGGACAGGGAGGAGAGACCCAGTACTTC. Translated, it gives CASGGPGQGGETQYF.

The V call is TRBV27, the J call TRBJ2-5; D might be TRBD2 (7 bases). Germline loops: CDR1 MNHEY, CDR2 SMNVEV (reference sequence). The CDR3 covers 14 residues. V was trimmed by 4 bases and J by 4 bases, leaving 13 bases between them. CDR3 amino acids: CASSSGGPGETQYF. CDR3 DNA sequence: TGTGCCAGCAGTTCCGGGGGGCCGGGAGAGACCCAGTACTTC.

J is TRBJ2-3 and V is TRBV2; 9 bases match TRBD1. J lost 3 bases, V lost 10 bases, and 8 bases had no gene match. The CDR3 loop spans 14 amino acids. The germline gives CDR1 SNHLY, CDR2 FYNNEI. CDR3 nucleotide sequence: TGTGCCACCCGCCGGGACAGGGTTACAGATACGCAGTATTTT. Residues: CATRRDRVTDTQYF.

The rearrangement links TRBV15 to TRBJ2-3; TRBD1 aligns across 9 bases. There are 17 residues in the CDR3. Germline V gene data show CDR1 as LNHNV and CDR2 as YYDKDF (reference sequence). V was pared by 3 bases and J by 5 bases, with 12 bases of the junction left unmatched. The CDR3 loop reads CATSSLPPGQGQDTQYF. The CDR3 nucleotides are TGTGCCACCAGCAGTCTGCCCCCGGGACAGGGTCAAGATACGCAGTATTTT.

The V and J genes are TRBV5-8 and TRBJ2-7, with 9 bases fitting TRBD1. Germline-derived CDR1 and CDR2 are SGHTS and YDEGEE. This CDR3 spans 15 amino acids. The trim removed 3 bases at V and 1 base at J, leaving 5 bases unmatched. CDR3 sequence: CASSSTGGWSYEQYF. The CDR3 DNA follows: TGTGCCAGCAGCTCCACAGGGGGCTGGTCCTACGAGCAGTACTTC.

The gene calls are TRBV28 and TRBJ2-7; TRBD2 matches at 14 bases. Per the germline V gene, CDR1 is MDHEN and CDR2 is SYDVKM. The CDR3 contains 16 residues. The ends lost 3 bases at V and 3 bases at J; junction bases unmatched: 4. CDR3 DNA sequence: TGTGCCAGCAGTTTGCCCGGGACTAGCGGGAGCTACGAGCAGTACTTC. Its protein is CASSLPGTSGSYEQYF.